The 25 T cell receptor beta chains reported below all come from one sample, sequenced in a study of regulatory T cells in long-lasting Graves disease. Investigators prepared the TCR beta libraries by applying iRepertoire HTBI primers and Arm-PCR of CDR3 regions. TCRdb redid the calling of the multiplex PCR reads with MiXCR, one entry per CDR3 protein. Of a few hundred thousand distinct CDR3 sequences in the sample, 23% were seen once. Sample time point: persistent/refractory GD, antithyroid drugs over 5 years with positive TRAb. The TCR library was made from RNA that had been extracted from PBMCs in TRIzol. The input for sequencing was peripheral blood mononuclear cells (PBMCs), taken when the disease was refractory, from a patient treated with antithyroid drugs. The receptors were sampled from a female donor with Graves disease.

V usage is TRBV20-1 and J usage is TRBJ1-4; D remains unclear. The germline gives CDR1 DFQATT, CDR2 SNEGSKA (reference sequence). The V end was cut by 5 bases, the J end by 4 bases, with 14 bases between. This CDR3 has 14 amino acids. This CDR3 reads CSAAAGVGNEKLFF. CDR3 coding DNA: TGCAGTGCTGCCGCCGGGGTCGGTAATGAAAAACTGTTTTTT.

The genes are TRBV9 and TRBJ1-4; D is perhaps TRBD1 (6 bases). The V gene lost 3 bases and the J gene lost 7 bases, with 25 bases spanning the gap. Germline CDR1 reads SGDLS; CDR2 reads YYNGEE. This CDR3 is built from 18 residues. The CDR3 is CASSDYRAETLWGEKLFF. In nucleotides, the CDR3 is TGTGCCAGCAGCGATTACAGGGCGGAAACCTTGTGGGGTGAAAAACTGTTTTTT.

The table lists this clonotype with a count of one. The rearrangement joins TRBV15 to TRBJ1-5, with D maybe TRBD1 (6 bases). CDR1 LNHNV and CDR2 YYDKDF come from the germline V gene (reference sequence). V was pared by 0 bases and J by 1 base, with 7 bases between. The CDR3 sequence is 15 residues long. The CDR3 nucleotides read TGTGCCACCAGCAGAGATACAGGGAGCAATCAGCCCCAGCATTTT. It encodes CATSRDTGSNQPQHF.

CDR3 amino acids: CASSLVGTPNTEAFF. CDR3 in DNA: TGTGCCAGCAGCTTAGTTGGGACACCGAACACTGAAGCTTTCTTT. This chain uses TRBV7-9 with TRBJ1-1, with a possible D match to TRBD1 (6 bases). Germline V gene lookup returns CDR1 SEHNR and CDR2 FQNEAQ (reference sequence). The V gene lost 1 base and the J gene lost 1 base, with 10 bases spanning the gap. CDR3 length: 15 amino acids.

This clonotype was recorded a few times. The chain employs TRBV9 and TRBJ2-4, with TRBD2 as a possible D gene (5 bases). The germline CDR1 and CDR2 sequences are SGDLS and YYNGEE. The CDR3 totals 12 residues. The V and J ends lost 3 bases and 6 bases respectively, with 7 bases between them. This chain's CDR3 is CASSADLNIQYF. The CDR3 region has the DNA TGTGCCAGCAGCGCGGACTTAAACATTCAGTACTTC.

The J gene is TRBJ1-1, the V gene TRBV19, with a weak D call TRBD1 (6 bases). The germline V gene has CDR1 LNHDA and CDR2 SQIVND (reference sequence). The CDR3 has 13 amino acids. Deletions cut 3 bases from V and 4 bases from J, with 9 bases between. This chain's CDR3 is CASSILQGTEAFF. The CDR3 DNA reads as TGTGCCAGTAGTATTCTACAGGGCACTGAAGCTTTCTTT. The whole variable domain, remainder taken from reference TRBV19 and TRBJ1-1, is DGGITQSPKYLFRKEGQNVTLSCEQNLNHDAMYWYRQDPGQGLRLIYYSQIVNDFQKGDIAEGYSVSREKKESFPLTVTSAQKNPTAFYLCASSILQGTEAFFGQGTRLTVV.

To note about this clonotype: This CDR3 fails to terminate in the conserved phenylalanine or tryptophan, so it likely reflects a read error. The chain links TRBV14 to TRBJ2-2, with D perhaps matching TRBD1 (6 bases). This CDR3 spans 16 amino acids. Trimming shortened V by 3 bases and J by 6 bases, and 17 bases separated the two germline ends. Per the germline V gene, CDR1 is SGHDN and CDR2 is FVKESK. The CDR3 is CASSQETGNTAGELFL. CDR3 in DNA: TGTGCCAGCAGCCAGGAAACAGGGAACACCGCCGGGGAGCTGTTTCTT.

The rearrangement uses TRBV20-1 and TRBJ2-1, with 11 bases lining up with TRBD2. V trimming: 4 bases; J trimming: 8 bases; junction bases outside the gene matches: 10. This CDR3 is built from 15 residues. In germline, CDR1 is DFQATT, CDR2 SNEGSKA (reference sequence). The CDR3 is CSANSGRAVLDEQFF. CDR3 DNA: TGCAGTGCTAATAGCGGGAGGGCCGTGCTGGATGAGCAGTTCTTC.

For the CDR3, the DNA is TGCAGTGCTGCTGGACAGGGCCCCAATGAGCAGTTCTTC. Its translation is CSAAGQGPNEQFF. The rearrangement joins TRBV20-1 to TRBJ2-1; 8 bases agree with TRBD1. V trimming: 5 bases; J trimming: 6 bases; junction bases outside the gene matches: 6. CDR1 and CDR2 (germline): DFQATT, SNEGSKA (reference sequence). The CDR3 is made up of 13 amino acids.

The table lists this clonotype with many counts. The CDR3 DNA is TGTGCCAGCAGCTTAGCTAGAAGCCGAAAGTCCGGGGCCAACGTCCTGACTTTC. It yields the protein CASSLARSRKSGANVLTF. The V gene is TRBV7-6, the J gene TRBJ2-6; the D is unclear. V lost 0 bases to trimming and J lost 4 bases, with 16 bases between them. Germline CDR1 and CDR2: SGHVS and FNYEAQ. There are 18 residues in the CDR3. Full variable domain (rest looked up from reference TRBV7-6 and TRBJ2-6): GAGVSQSPRYKVTKRGQDVALRCDPISGHVSLYWYRQALGQGPEFLTYFNYEAQQDKSGLPNDRFSAERPEGSISTLTIQRTEQRDSAMYRCASSLARSRKSGANVLTFGAGSRLTVL.

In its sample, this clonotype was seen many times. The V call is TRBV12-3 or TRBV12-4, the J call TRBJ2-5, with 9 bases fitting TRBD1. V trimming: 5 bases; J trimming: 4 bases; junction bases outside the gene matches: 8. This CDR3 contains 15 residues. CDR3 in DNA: TGTGCCAGCAGTAAGGGACAGGGAGCGACAGAGACCCAGTACTTC. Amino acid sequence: CASSKGQGATETQYF.

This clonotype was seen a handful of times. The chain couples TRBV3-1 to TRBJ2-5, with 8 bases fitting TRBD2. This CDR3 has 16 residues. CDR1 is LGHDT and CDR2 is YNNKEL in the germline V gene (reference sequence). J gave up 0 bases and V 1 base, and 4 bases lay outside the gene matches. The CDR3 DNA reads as TGTGCCAGCAGCCAAGGGCTAGCGGGTCACCAAGAGACCCAGTACTTC. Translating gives CASSQGLAGHQETQYF.

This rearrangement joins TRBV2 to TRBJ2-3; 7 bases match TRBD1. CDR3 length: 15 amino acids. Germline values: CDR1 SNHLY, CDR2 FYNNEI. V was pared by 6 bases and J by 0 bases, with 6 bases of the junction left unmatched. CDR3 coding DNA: TGTGCCAGCAGGGGACAGACGACTAGCACAGATACGCAGTATTTT. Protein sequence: CASRGQTTSTDTQYF.

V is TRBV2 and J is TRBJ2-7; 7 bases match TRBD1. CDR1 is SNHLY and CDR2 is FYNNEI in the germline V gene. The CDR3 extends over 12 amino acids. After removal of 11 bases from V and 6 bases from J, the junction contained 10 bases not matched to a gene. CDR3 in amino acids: CAAKTGAGEQYF. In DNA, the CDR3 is TGTGCCGCTAAAACAGGGGCGGGCGAGCAGTACTTC. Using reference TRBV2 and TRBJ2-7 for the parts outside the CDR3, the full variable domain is EPEVTQTPSHQVTQMGQEVILRCVPISNHLYFYWYRQILGQKVEFLVSFYNNEISEKSEIFDDQFSVERPDGSNFTLKIRSTKLEDSAMYFCAAKTGAGEQYFGPGTRLTVT.

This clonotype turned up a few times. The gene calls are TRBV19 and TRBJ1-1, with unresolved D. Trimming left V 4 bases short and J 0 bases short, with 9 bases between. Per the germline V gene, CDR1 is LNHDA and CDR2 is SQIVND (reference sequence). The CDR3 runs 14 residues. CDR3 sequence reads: CASSTRRLNTEAFF. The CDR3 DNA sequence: TGTGCCAGTAGTACCCGACGGTTGAACACTGAAGCTTTCTTT.

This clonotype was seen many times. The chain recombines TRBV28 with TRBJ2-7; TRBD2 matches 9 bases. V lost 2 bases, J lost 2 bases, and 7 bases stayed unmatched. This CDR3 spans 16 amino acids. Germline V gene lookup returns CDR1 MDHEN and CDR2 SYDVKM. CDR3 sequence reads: CASSLDLAGTTYEQYF. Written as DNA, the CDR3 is TGTGCCAGCAGTTTAGATCTAGCGGGGACCACCTACGAGCAGTACTTC.

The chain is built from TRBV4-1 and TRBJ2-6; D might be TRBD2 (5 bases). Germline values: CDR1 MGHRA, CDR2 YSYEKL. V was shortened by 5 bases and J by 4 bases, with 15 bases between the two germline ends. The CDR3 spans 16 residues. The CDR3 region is CASSEARGTGANVLTF. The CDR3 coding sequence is TGCGCCAGCAGCGAGGCCCGGGGTACGGGGGCCAACGTCCTGACTTTC.

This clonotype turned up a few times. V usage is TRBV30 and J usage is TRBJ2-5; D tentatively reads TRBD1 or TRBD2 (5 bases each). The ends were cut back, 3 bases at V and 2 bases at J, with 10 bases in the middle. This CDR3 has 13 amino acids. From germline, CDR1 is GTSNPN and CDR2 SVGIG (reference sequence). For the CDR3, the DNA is TGTGCCTGGAGGGGGACGATTCAAGAGACCCAGTACTTC. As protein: CAWRGTIQETQYF.

The CDR3 protein is CASSEGGRSTDTQYF. The DNA of the CDR3 is TGTGCCAGCAGTGAAGGCGGGAGAAGCACAGATACGCAGTATTTT. J is TRBJ2-3 and V is TRBV2, with 7 bases fitting TRBD2. Trimming took 1 base from V and 0 from J; bases not matched to a gene: 1. Germline loops: CDR1 SNHLY, CDR2 FYNNEI. The CDR3 loop spans 15 amino acids.

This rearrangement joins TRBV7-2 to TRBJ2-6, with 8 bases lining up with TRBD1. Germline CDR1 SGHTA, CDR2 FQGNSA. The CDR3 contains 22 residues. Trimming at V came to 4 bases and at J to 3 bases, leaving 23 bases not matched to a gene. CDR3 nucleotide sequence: TGTGCCAGCAGCTCCCGCCGGTTGGGGTTACAGGGGGGATTTAGTGGGGCCAACGTCCTGACTTTC. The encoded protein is CASSSRRLGLQGGFSGANVLTF.

The CDR3 loop is CASTLGRERRLSETQYF. The CDR3 bases are TGTGCCAGCACCCTTGGGCGGGAGAGAAGATTGTCAGAGACCCAGTACTTC. J is TRBJ2-5 and V is TRBV7-3; TRBD2 matches 7 bases. This CDR3 has 17 amino acids. Germline assignment: CDR1 SGHTA and CDR2 FQGTGA. Trimming removed 7 bases from V and 4 bases from J; junction bases left unmatched: 18.

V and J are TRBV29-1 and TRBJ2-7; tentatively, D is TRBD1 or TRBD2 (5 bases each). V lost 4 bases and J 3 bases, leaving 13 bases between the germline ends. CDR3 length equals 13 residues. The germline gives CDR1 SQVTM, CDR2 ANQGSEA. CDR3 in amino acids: CSVGQGRVYEQYF. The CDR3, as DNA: TGCAGCGTTGGCCAGGGACGGGTCTACGAGCAGTACTTC.

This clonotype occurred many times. CDR3 sequence (DNA): TGTGCCAGCAGCCAAGAGTGGATGAACATGGACGAGACCCAGTACTTC. Amino acid sequence: CASSQEWMNMDETQYF. This sequence joins TRBV14 and TRBJ2-5; unclear D gene. Germline V CDR1 and CDR2: SGHDN, FVKESK. This CDR3 is built from 16 residues. With 0 bases removed from V and 5 bases from J, the gap between germline ends came to 16 bases.

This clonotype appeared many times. The CDR3 bases are TGCAGTGCTAGACTAGCGTCGGACGAGCAGTACTTC. This gives the protein CSARLASDEQYF. The rearrangement links TRBV20-1 to TRBJ2-7, with D possibly matching TRBD2 (6 bases). The CDR3 extends over 12 amino acids. Per germline, CDR1 DFQATT and CDR2 SNEGSKA (reference sequence). The V end was cut by 2 bases, the J end by 5 bases, with 10 bases between.

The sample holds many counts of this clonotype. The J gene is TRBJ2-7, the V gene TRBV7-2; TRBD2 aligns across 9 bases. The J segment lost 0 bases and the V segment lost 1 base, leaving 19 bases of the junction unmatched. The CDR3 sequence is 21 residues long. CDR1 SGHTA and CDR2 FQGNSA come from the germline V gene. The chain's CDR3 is CASSLVATNLAGRMVSYEQYF. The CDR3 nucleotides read TGTGCCAGCAGCTTAGTAGCAACCAACCTAGCGGGAAGAATGGTCTCCTACGAGCAGTACTTC. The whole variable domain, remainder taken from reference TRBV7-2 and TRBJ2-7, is GAGVSQSPSNKVTEKGKDVELRCDPISGHTALYWYRQSLGQGLEFLIYFQGNSAPDKSGLPSDRFSAERTGGSVSTLTIQRTQQEDSAVYLCASSLVATNLAGRMVSYEQYFGPGTRLTVT.